This record covers a single T cell receptor beta chain. The sample belongs to a study of T cell responses to AZD1222 COVID-19 vaccine. The V gene end was trimmed by 5 bases and the J gene end by 7 bases; junction bases not matched to a gene: 12. This CDR3 has 15 amino acids. Germline V CDR1 and CDR2: SEHNR, FQNEAQ (reference sequence). Generated by immunoSEQ multiplex PCR, the TCRdb table keeps only in-frame clones and is missing some. The repertoire holds some 96,000 clones, less than 85% seen once, with approximately 15% in the top ten. This rearrangement joins TRBV7-9 to TRBJ1-2, with 8 positions matching TRBD1. This clonotype originated in an adult who received the AZD1222 COVID-19 vaccine. The sample consisted of peripheral blood, taken 28 days after the second AZD1222 dose. CDR3 bases: TGTGCCAGCAGCCCCGGGACAGGTTACGGATCTGGCTACACCTTC. It is translated as CASSPGTGYGSGYTF.